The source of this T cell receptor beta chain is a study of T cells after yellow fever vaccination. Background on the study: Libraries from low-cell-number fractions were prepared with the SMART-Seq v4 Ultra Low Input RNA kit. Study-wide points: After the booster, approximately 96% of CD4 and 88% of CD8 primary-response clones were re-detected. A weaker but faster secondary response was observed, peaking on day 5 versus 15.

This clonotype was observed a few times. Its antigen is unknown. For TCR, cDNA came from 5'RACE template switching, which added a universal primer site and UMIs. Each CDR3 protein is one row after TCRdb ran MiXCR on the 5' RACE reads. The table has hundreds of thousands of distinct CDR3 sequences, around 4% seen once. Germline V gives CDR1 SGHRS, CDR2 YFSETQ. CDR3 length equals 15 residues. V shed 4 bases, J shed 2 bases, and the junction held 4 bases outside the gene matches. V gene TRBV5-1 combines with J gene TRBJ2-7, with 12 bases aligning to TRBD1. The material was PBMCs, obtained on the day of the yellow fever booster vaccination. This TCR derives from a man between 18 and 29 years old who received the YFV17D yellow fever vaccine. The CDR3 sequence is CASSPGTGGAYEQYF. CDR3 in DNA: TGCGCCAGCAGCCCGGGGACAGGGGGCGCCTACGAGCAGTACTTC.